Detailed here is one T cell receptor (beta chain). Its antigen is still unknown. The data stem from a study of beta chain features in type 1 diabetes. The study's findings and limits: cDNA-based sequencing might over-represent cells highly expressing TCR. TCRB CDR3s from Type 1 diabetes patients were moderately but significantly shorter in all four CD4+ subsets. PCR may have favored shorter templates equally in patients and controls.

Expressed TCRB transcripts got sequenced, as all isolated RNA was reverse transcribed. This table comes from immunoSEQ multiplex PCR, and its TCRdb copy is limited to in-frame clones, with some not included. This table has hundreds of thousands of clones, around 15% appearing once. CDR3 length: 13 residues. V was clipped by 10 bases and J by 1 base, with 10 bases between them. CDR1 and CDR2 (germline): LNHNV, YYDKDF (reference sequence). Sequenced material: naive CD4+ T cells from blood. The chain links TRBV15 to TRBJ2-2; no clear D. The clonotype comes from a man younger than 35 in good health. As DNA, the CDR3 is TGTGCCATCCGGACCCTGAACACCGGGGAGCTGTTTTTT. This codes for CAIRTLNTGELFF.